This TCR beta chain was recorded in a study of blood T cell repertoires in COVID-19. Whole-study context: Acute and convalescent COVID-19 specimens originated in the United States, Italy and Spain. The cDNA or gDNA used as material had been derived from T cells, B-cell-depleted T cells, or PBMCs.

Per the original methods: Quantification of nucleated cells was approximated via reference gene primer amplification. TCRdb's copy holds only in-frame clones and misses some; the assay was immunoSEQ multiplex PCR. Clone size and V and J calls were adopted from that table, with D and trimming inferred from the DNA. Among 220,000 or so clones listed, around 80% were seen once. The germline V gene encodes CDR1 SNHLY and CDR2 FYNNEI. The CDR3 covers 14 residues. J lost 3 bases, V lost 8 bases, and 8 bases had no gene match. The source material was peripheral blood. The chain has TRBV2 and TRBJ1-2, with TRBD1 matching 8 bases. The receptor was isolated from a woman over 75 with acute or convalescent COVID-19. Here the CDR3 reads CASLGDRPYYGYTF. The CDR3 region has the DNA TGTGCCAGCCTTGGGGACAGGCCATACTATGGCTACACCTTC.